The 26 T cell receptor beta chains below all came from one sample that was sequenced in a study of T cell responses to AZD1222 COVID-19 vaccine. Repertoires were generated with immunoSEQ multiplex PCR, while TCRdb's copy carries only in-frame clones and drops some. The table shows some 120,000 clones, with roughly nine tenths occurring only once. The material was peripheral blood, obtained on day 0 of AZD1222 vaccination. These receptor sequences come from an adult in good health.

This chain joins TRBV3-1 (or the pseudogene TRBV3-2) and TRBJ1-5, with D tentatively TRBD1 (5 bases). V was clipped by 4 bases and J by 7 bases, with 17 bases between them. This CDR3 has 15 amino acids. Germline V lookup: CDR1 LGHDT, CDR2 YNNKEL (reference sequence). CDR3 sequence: CASSRSGGSGQPQHF. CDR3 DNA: TGTGCCAGCAGCCGCAGTGGGGGGTCTGGGCAGCCCCAGCATTTT.

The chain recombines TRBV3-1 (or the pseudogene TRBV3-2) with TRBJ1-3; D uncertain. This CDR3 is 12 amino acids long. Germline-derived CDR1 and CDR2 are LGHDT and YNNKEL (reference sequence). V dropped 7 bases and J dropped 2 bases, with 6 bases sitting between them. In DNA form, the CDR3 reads TGTGCCAGCACGGGTACTGGAAACACCATATATTTT. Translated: CASTGTGNTIYF.

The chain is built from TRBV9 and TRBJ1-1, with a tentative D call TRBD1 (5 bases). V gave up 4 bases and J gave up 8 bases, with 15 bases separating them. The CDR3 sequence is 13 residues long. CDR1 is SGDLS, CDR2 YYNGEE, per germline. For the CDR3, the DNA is TGTGCCAGCAGCCTCCGGGACGGCGGAGAAGCTTTCTTT. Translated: CASSLRDGGEAFF. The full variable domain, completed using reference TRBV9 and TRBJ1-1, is DSGVTQTPKHLITATGQRVTLRCSPRSGDLSVYWYQQSLDQGLQFLIQYYNGEERAKGNILERFSAQQFPDLHSELNLSSLELGDSALYFCASSLRDGGEAFFGQGTRLTVV.

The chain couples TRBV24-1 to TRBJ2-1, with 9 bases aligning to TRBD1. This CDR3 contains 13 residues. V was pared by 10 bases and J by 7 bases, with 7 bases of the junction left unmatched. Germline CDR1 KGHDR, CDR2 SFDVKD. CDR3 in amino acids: CATGQGNSNEQFF. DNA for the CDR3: TGTGCCACTGGACAGGGGAATTCAAATGAGCAGTTCTTC.

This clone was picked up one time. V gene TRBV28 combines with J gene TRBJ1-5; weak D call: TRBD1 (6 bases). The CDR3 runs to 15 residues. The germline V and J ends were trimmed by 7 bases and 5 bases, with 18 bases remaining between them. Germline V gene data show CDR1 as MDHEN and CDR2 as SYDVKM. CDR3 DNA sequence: TGTGCCAGCACCATCCTCTCGGGGGGCTATCAGCCCCAGCATTTT. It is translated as CASTILSGGYQPQHF.

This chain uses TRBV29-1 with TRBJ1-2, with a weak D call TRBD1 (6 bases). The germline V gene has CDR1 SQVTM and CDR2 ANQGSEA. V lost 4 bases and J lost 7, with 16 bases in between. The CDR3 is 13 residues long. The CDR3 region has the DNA TGCAGCGTTGTCGTACAGGGTTACGGTGGCTACACCTTC. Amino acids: CSVVVQGYGGYTF.

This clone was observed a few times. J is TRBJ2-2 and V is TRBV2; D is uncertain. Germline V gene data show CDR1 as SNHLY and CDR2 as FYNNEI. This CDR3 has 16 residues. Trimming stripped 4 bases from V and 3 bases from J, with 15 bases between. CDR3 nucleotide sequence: TGTGCCAGCAGTGGGGGTTTTGGGATTGACACCGGGGAGCTGTTTTTT. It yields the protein CASSGGFGIDTGELFF.

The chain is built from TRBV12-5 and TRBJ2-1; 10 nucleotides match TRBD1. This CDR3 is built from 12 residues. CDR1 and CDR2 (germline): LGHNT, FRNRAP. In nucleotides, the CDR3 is TGTGCCGCCGGGACAGGGGTTGATGAGCAGTTCTTC. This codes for CAAGTGVDEQFF.

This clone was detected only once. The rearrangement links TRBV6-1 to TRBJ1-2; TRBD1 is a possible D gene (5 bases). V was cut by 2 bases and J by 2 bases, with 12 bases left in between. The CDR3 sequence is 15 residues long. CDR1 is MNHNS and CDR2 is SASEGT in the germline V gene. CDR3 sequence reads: CASSETVPGNYGYTF. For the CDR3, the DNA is TGTGCCAGCAGTGAAACCGTACCAGGGAACTATGGCTACACCTTC.

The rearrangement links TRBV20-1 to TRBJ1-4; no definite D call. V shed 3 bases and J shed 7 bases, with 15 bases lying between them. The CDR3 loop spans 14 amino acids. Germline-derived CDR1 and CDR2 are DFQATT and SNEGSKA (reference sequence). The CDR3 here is CSASSGVRGEKLFF. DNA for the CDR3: TGCAGTGCTAGTTCTGGTGTGCGGGGTGAAAAACTGTTTTTT.

The CDR3 bases are TGTGCCAGCGTTATTTCTAGTCCGAACACTGAAGCTTTCTTT. Residues: CASVISSPNTEAFF. The V call is TRBV28, the J call TRBJ1-1; no firm D call. This CDR3 spans 14 amino acids. Germline V CDR1 and CDR2: MDHEN, SYDVKM. V was cut by 8 bases and J by 1 base, with 14 bases left in between.

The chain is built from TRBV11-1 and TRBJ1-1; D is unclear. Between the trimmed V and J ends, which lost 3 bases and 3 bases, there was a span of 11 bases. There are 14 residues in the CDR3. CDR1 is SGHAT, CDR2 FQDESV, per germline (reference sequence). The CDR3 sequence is CASSLGNWDTEAFF. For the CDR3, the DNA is TGTGCCAGCAGCTTGGGAAATTGGGACACTGAAGCTTTCTTT.

CDR3 in amino acids: CASSLNQNTEAFF. In DNA, the CDR3 is TGTGCCAGCAGTTTAAACCAAAACACTGAAGCTTTCTTT. The chain employs TRBV12-3 or TRBV12-4 and TRBJ1-1; D ambiguous. This CDR3 region has 13 residues. The ends were cut back, 2 bases at V and 2 bases at J, with 6 bases in the middle.

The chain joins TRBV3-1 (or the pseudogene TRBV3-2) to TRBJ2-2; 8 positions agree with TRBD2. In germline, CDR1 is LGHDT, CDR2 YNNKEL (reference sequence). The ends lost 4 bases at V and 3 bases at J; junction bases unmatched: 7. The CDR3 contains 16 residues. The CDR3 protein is CASSPSSGSYTGELFF. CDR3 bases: TGTGCCAGCAGCCCCTCAAGCGGGAGCTACACCGGGGAGCTGTTTTTT.

The CDR3 spells CASSVGGPRNQPQHF. CDR3 DNA: TGTGCCAGCAGTGTGGGGGGGCCTCGCAATCAGCCCCAGCATTTT. J is TRBJ1-5 and V is TRBV2, with D maybe TRBD1 (6 bases). CDR3 length equals 15 residues. Deletions cut 4 bases from V and 2 bases from J, with 12 bases between. Germline CDR1 is SNHLY and CDR2 is FYNNEI.

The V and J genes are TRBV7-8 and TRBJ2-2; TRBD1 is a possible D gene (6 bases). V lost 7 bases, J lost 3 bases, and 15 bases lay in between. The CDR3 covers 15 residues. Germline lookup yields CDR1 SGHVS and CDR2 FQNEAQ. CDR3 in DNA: TGTGCCAGCAATCATCAGAGGGGGTACACCGGGGAGCTGTTTTTT. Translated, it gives CASNHQRGYTGELFF.

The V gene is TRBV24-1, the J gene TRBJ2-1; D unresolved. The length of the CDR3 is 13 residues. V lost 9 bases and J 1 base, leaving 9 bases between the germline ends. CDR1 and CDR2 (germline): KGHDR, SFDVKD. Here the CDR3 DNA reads TGTGCCACCGGGGTCTCGTCCTACAATGAGCAGTTCTTC. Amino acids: CATGVSSYNEQFF.

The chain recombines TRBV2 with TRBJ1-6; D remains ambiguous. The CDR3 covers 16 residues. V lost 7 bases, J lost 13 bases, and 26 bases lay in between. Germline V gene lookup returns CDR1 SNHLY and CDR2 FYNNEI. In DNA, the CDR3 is TGTGCCAGCACAGTCAGGATTATTGCCCACCCGGGGCCCCTCCACTTT. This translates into CASTVRIIAHPGPLHF.

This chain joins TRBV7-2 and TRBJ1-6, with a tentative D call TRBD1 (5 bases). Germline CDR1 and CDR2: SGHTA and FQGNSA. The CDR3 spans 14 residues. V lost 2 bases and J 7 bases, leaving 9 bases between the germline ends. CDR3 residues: CASSLQGRNSPLHF. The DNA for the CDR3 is TGTGCCAGCAGCTTACAGGGTCGGAATTCACCCCTCCACTTT.

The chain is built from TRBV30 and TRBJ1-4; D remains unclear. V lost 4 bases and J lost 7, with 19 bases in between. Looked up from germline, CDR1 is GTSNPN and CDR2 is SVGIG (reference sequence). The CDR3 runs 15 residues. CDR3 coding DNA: TGTGCCTGGATGCCTGGACTTCCTCTAGGTGAAAAACTGTTTTTT. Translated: CAWMPGLPLGEKLFF.

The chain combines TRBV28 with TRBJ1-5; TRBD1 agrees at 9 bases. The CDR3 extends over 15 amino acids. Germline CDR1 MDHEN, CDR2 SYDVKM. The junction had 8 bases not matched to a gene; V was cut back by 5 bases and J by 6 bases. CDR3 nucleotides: TGTGCCAGCAGTGGGGGACAGGGTATTACTCAGCCCCAGCATTTT. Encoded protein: CASSGGQGITQPQHF.

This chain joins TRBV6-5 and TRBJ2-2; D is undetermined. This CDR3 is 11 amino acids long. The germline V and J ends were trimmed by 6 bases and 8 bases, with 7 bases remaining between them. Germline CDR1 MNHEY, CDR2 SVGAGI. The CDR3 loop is CASRKTGELFF. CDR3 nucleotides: TGTGCCAGCAGGAAAACTGGGGAGCTGTTTTTT.

CDR3 protein: CASRQGETQYF. The DNA of the CDR3 is TGTGCCAGTAGACAGGGAGAGACCCAGTACTTC. V is TRBV19 and J is TRBJ2-5; TRBD1 is a possible D gene (6 bases). The germline V gene has CDR1 LNHDA and CDR2 SQIVND (reference sequence). This CDR3 contains 11 residues. V gave up 6 bases and J gave up 4 bases, with 6 bases separating them.

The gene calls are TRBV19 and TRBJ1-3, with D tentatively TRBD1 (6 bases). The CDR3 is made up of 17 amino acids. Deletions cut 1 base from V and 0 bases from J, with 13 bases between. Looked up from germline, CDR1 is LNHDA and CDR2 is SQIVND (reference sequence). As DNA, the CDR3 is TGTGCCAGTAGTATAGCCGGGACACGCATCTCTGGAAACACCATATATTTT. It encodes CASSIAGTRISGNTIYF.

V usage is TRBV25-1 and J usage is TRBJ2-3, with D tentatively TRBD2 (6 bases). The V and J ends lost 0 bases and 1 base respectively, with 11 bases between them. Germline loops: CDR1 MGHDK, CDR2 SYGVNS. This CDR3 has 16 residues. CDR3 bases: TGTGCCAGCAGTGAATATCCGGGGGACGGCACAGATACGCAGTATTTT. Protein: CASSEYPGDGTDTQYF.

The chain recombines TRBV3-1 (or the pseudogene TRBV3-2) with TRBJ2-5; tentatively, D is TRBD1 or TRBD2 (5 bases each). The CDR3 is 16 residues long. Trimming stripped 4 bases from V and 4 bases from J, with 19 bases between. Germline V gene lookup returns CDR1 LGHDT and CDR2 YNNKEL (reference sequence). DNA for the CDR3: TGTGCCAGCAGCCGAACACCGGGGCCGGTGGGAGAGACCCAGTACTTC. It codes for CASSRTPGPVGETQYF.